A single T cell receptor beta chain is shown here with its context. As yet, its antigen is unknown. This sample stems from a study of T-cell memory formation after mild COVID-19. Study at large: Clustering of TCRs was largely donor specific. Study findings and constraints: A second wave expanding day 15 to 37 was CD4+-biased; contracting clones were balanced. Prior to infection, memory already included some responding clones, suggesting cross-reactive memory joined. Unconfirmed was the SARS-CoV-2 specificity of second-wave clones that peaked on day 37.

A single record per CDR3 protein comes from TCRdb applying MiXCR to the 5' RACE reads. The sample contains fewer than 600,000 distinct CDR3 sequences, 20% to 25% of which appear only once. CDR3 length: 16 amino acids. The V gene end was trimmed by 0 bases and the J gene end by 5 bases; junction bases not matched to a gene: 9. Germline V CDR1 and CDR2: MNHNY, SVGAGI (reference sequence). This clonotype originated in an adult woman who had mild COVID-19 (a few samples of this study predate the infection). Cell type and time point are not known. The material sequenced was PBMCs or a T cell subset sorted from them (not recorded which). J is TRBJ1-2 and V is TRBV6-6; TRBD1 matches 7 bases. CDR3 sequence (DNA): TGTGCCAGCAGTTACTCCCCGACAGGGAGGGGGTATGGCTACACCTTC. Its protein product is CASSYSPTGRGYGYTF.